This TCR beta chain emerged from a study of blood T cell repertoires in COVID-19. Study-level background: The samples span acute and convalescent COVID-19 from the United States, Italy and Spain. PBMCs, B-cell-depleted T cells, or T cells provided the cDNA or gDNA that made up the material.

Profiled with immunoSEQ multiplex PCR; TCRdb holds only in-frame clones, not every one. The sample lists hundreds of thousands of clones; approximately 85% were seen once. Participant ages covered roughly 18 to 89 years across approximately 25 US areas. This clone was observed a handful of times. Trimming shortened V by 1 base and J by 13 bases, and 8 bases separated the two germline ends. There are 12 residues in the CDR3. The gene calls are TRBV12-3 or TRBV12-4 and TRBJ1-6; D not certain. The material sequenced was PBMCs or T cells enriched from blood (not recorded which). The TCR sequence derives from a woman aged 45-59 years with acute COVID-19. The CDR3 sequence is CASSLDRRPLHF. For the CDR3, the DNA is TGTGCCAGCAGTTTAGATCGGCGGCCCCTCCACTTT.